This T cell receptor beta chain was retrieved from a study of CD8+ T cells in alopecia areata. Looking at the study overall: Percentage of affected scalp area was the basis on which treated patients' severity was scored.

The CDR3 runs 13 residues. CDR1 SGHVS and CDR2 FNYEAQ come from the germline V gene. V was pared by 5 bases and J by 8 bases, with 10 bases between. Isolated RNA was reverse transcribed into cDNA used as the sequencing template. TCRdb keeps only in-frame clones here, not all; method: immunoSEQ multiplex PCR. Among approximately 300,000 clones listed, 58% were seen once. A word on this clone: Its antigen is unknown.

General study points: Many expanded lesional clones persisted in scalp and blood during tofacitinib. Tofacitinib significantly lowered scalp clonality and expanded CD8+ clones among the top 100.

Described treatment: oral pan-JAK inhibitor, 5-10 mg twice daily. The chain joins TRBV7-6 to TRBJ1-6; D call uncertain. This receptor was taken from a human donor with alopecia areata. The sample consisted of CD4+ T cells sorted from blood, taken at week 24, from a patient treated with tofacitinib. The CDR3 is CASSRAMDSPLHF. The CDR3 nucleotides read TGTGCCAGCAGCCGGGCCATGGATTCACCCCTCCACTTT.